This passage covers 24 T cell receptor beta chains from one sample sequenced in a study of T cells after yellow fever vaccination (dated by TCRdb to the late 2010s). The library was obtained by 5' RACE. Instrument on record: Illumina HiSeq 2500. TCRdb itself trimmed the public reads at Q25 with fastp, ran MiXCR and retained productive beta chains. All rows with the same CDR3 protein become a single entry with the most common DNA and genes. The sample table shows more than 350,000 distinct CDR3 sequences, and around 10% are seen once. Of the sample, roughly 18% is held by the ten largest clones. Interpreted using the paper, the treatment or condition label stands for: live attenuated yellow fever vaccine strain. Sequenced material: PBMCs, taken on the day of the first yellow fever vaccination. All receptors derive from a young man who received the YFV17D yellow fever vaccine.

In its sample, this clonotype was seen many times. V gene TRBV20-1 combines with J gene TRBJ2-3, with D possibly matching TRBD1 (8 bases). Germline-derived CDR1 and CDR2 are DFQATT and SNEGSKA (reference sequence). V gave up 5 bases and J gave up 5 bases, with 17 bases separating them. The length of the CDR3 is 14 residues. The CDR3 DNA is TGCAGTGCTCCATACAGGGGGGGAATAGATACGCAGTATTTT. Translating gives CSAPYRGGIDTQYF.

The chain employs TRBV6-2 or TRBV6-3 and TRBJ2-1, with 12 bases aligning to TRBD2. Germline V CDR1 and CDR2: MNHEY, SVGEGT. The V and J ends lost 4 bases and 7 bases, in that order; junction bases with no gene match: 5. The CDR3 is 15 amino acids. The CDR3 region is CASSSSGGAWNEQFF. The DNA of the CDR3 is TGTGCCAGCAGTTCTAGCGGGGGGGCCTGGAATGAGCAGTTCTTC.

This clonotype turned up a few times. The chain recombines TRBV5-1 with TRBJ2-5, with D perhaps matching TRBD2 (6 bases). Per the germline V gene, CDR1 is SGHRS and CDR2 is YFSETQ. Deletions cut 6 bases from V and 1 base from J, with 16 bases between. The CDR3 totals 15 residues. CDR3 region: CASTLGGNFQETQYF. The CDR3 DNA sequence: TGCGCCAGCACCCTGGGGGGTAATTTCCAAGAGACCCAGTACTTC.

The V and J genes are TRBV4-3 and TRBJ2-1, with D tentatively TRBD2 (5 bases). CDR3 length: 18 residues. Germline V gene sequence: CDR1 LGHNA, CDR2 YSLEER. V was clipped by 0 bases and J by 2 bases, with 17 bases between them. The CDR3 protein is CASSQETSRGWPYNEQFF. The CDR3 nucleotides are TGCGCCAGCAGCCAAGAAACTTCCCGAGGGTGGCCCTACAATGAGCAGTTCTTC.

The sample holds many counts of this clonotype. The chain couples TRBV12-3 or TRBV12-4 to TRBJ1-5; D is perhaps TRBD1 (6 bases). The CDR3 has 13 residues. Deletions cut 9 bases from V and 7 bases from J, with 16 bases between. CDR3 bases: TGTGCCAGTACTAATCAGGGGCGGCAGCCCCAGCATTTT. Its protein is CASTNQGRQPQHF.

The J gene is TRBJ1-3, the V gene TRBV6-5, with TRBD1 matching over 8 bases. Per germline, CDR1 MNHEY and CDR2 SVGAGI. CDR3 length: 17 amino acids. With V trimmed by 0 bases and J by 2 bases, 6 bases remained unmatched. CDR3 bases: TGTGCCAGCAGTTACTCAGTACAGGGGGGAGCTGGAAACACCATATATTTT. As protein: CASSYSVQGGAGNTIYF.

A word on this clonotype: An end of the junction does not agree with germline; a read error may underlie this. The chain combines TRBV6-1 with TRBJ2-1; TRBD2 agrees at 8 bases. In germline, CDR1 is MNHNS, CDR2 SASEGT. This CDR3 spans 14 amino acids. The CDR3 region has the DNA TGTGCCAGCGAAAGCGGGGGAACCTACAATGAGCAGTTATTC. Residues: CASESGGTYNEQLF.

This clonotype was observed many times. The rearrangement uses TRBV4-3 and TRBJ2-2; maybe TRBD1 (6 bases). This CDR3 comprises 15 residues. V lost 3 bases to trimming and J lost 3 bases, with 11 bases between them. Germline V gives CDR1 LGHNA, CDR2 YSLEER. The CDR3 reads CASSHDNRDTGELFF. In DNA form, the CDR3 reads TGCGCCAGCAGCCATGATAACAGGGACACCGGGGAGCTGTTTTTT.

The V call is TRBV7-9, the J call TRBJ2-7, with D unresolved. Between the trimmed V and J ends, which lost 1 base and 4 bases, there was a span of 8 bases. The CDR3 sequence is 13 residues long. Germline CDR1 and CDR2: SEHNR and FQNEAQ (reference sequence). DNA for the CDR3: TGTGCCAGCAGCTTAGATGGGAAGTACGAGCAGTACTTC. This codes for CASSLDGKYEQYF.

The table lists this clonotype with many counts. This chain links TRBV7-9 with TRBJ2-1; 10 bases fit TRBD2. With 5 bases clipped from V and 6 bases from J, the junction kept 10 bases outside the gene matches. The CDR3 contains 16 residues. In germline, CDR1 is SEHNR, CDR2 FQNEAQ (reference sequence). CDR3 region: CASSTPRGTSANEQFF. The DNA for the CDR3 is TGTGCCAGCAGCACCCCCCGGGGGACTAGCGCCAATGAGCAGTTCTTC. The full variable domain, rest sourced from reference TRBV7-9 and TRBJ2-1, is DTGVSQNPRHKITKRGQNVTFRCDPISEHNRLYWYRQTLGQGPEFLTYFQNEAQLEKSRLLSDRFSAERPKGSFSTLEIQRTEQGDSAMYLCASSTPRGTSANEQFFGPGTRLTVL.

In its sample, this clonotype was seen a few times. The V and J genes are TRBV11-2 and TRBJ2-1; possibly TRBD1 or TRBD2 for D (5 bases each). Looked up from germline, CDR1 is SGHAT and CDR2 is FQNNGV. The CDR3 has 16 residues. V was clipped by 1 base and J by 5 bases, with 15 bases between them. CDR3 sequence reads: CASSLVASGSHNEQFF. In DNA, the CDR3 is TGTGCCAGCAGCTTAGTAGCGTCAGGGTCCCACAATGAGCAGTTCTTC. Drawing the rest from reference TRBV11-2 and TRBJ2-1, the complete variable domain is EAGVAQSPRYKIIEKRQSVAFWCNPISGHATLYWYQQILGQGPKLLIQFQNNGVVDDSQLPKDRFSAERLKGVDSTLKIQPAKLEDSAVYLCASSLVASGSHNEQFFGPGTRLTVL.

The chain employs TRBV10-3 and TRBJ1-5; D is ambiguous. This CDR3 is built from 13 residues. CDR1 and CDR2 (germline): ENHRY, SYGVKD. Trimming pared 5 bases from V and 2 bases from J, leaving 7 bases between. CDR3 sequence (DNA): TGTGCCATCAGTCAGTGGGGCAATCAGCCCCAGCATTTT. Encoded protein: CAISQWGNQPQHF.

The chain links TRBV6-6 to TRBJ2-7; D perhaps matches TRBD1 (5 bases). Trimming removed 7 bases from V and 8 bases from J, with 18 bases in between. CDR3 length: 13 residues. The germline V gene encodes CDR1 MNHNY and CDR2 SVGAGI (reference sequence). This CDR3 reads CASTASPQGKQYV. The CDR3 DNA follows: TGTGCCAGCACCGCTTCCCCTCAGGGAAAGCAGTACGTC.

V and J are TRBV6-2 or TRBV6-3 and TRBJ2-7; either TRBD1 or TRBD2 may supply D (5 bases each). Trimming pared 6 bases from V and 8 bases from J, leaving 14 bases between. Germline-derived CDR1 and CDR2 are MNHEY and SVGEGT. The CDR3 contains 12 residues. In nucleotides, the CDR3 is TGTGCCAGCAGCTGGGGGAATTCGAAGCAGTACGTC. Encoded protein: CASSWGNSKQYV.

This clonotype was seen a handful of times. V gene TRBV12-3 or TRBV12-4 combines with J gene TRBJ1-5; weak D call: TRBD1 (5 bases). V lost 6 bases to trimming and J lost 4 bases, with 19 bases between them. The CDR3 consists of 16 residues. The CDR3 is CASSYTGAGANQPQHF. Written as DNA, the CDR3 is TGTGCCAGCAGCTACACCGGGGCCGGGGCAAATCAGCCCCAGCATTTT.

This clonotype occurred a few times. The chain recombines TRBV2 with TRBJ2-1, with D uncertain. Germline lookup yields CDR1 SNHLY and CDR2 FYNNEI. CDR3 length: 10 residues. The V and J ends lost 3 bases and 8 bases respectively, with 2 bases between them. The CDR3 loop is CASSDYEQFF. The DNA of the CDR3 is TGTGCCAGCAGTGACTATGAGCAGTTCTTC.

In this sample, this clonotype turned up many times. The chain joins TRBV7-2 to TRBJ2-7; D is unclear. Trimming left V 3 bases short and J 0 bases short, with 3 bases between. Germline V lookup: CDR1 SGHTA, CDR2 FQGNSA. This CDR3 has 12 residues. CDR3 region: CASSFDSYEQYF. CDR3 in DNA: TGTGCCAGCAGCTTCGACTCCTACGAGCAGTACTTC.

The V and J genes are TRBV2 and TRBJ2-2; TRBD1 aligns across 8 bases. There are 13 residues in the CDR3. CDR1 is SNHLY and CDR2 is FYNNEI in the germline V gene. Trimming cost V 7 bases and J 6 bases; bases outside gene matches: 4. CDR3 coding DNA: TGTGCCAGCATCCCACAGGGGGCCGGGGAGCTGTTTTTT. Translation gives CASIPQGAGELFF.

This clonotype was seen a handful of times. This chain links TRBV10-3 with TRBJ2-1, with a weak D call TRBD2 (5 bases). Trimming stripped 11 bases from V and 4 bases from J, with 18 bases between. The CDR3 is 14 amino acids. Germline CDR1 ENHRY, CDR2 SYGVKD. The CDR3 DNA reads TGTGCCGCCAACCCTCTTGGACTTTACAATGAGCAGTTCTTC. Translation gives CAANPLGLYNEQFF.

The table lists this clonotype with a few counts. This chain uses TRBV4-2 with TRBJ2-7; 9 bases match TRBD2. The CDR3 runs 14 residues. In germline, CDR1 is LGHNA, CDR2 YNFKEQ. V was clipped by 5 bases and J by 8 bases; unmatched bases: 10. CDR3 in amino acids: CASSTLAGLDKQYF. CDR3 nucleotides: TGTGCCAGCAGCACCCTAGCGGGGCTAGACAAGCAGTACTTC.

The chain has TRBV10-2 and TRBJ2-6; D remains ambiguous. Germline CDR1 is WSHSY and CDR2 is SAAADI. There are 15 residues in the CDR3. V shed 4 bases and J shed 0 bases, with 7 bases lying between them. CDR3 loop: CASSGSSSGANVLTF. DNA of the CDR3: TGCGCCAGCAGTGGCAGCAGCTCTGGGGCCAACGTCCTGACTTTC.

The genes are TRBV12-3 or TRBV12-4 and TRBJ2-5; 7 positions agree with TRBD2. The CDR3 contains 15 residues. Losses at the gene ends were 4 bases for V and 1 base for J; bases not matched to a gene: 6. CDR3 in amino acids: CASSSLSSGQETQYF. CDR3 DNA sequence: TGTGCCAGCAGTTCCCTATCTAGCGGCCAAGAGACCCAGTACTTC.

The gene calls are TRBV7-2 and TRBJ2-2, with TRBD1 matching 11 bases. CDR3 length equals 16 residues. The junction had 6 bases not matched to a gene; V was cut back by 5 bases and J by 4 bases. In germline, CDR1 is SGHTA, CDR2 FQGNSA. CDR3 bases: TGTGCCAGCAGCATTTTCGGACAGGGGGCCACCGGGGAGCTGTTTTTT. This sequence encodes CASSIFGQGATGELFF.

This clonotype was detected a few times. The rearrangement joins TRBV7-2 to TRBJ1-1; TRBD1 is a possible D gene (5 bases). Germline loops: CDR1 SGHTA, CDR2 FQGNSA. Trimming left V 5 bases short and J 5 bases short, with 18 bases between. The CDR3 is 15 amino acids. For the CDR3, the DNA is TGTGCCAGCAGCCGTTTTTCGGTAGAGGGGACTGAAGCTTTCTTT. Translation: CASSRFSVEGTEAFF.